These 4 T cell receptor beta chains were all obtained from the same sample, sequenced in a study of T cells in Graves' hyperthyroidism and ophthalmopathy. Amplification of TCR beta CDR3 regions used RNA as the template. Using the HTBI primer set, a first-round RT-PCR was run on the TCR CDR3. TCRdb processed the multiplex PCR reads anew with MiXCR; each CDR3 protein has one entry. Among 540,000 or so distinct CDR3 sequences, approximately 14% were seen once, and the ten largest hold 6.5% to 8%. The sample taken for sequencing was blood. The source is a woman aged 25 to 45 with Graves' hyperthyroidism.

This clonotype was detected many times. This rearrangement joins TRBV24-1 to TRBJ2-7, with TRBD1 identical over 7 bases. Germline-derived CDR1 and CDR2 are KGHDR and SFDVKD. V was clipped by 3 bases and J by 6 bases; unmatched bases: 4. This CDR3 region has 13 residues. CDR3 sequence (DNA): TGTGCCACCAGTGATCCCGGACAGGCCGAGCAGTACTTC. This translates into CATSDPGQAEQYF.

The chain joins TRBV19 to TRBJ1-2; the D is unclear. Trimming pared 2 bases from V and 4 bases from J, leaving 5 bases between. The CDR3 is 12 residues long. Germline assignment: CDR1 LNHDA and CDR2 SQIVND (reference sequence). The CDR3, as DNA: TGTGCCAGTAGTATACAAGGCTATGGCTACACCTTC. Amino acid sequence: CASSIQGYGYTF.

The V gene is TRBV28, the J gene TRBJ1-4, with TRBD1 identical over 7 bases. Germline V gene sequence: CDR1 MDHEN, CDR2 SYDVKM. The junction had 12 bases not matched to a gene; V was cut back by 6 bases and J by 5 bases. There are 16 residues in the CDR3. This CDR3 is CASSIRGKVANEKLFF. In nucleotides, the CDR3 is TGTGCCAGCAGCATCAGGGGGAAGGTGGCGAATGAAAAACTGTTTTTT. Full variable domain (remainder filled in from reference TRBV28 and TRBJ1-4): DVKVTQSSRYLVKRTGEKVFLECVQDMDHENMFWYRQDPGLGLRLIYFSYDVKMKEKGDIPEGYSVSREKKERFSLILESASTNQTSMYLCASSIRGKVANEKLFFGSGTQLSVL.

In this sample, this clonotype turned up many times. V and J are TRBV2 and TRBJ1-5; no firm D call. V lost 6 bases and J 0 bases, leaving 12 bases between the germline ends. From germline, CDR1 is SNHLY and CDR2 FYNNEI. The CDR3 is 15 residues long. DNA for the CDR3: TGTGCCAGCAGGAGGACTCTGGATAGCAATCAGCCCCAGCATTTT. It yields the protein CASRRTLDSNQPQHF.